This T cell receptor (beta chain) was recovered during a study of radiation and T cells in renal cell carcinoma (dated by TCRdb to 2020 to 2022). At the level of the whole study: Samples came from a clinical trial, in which primary renal cell carcinomas received 15 Gy stereotactic body radiation therapy followed by nephrectomy 4 weeks later. In total, 53 samples underwent TCR beta sequencing: some 26 tumors plus 27 peripheral blood samples. Across all 53 samples, several million unique CDR3 nucleotide sequences encoding about 2.7 million unique CDR3 amino acid sequences were identified. General study outcomes and caveats: Because no pretreatment tumor biopsies were available, whether clonotypes were present in the tumor at baseline could not be determined. Top tumor clonotypes rose in blood from baseline to 2 weeks post-radiation, then contracted by 4 weeks, suggesting transient expansion of tumor-resident clones. The single-armed trial design could not address effects of radiation dose or scheduling on the TCR repertoire. Dynamics of the blood repertoire were not tracked past 4 weeks after treatment.

Regarding this clone: The specificity of this receptor is unknown. Base qualities were left out, and no much larger clone turns up one base away.

The immunoSEQ kit was used, according to the manufacturer's recommendations, to generate TCR beta libraries from genomic DNA. Library preparation used a first multiplex PCR with proprietary primers, then a second PCR adding unique barcodes, with bead cleanups after each round. A kit-provided positive control reaction and a negative control reaction were included in every sample batch. The final libraries were assessed on an Agilent 4200 TapeStation D1000 ScreenTape, pooled by volume, and quantified by qPCR. Sequencing ran on an Illumina NextSeq500 with a MidOutput 150-cycle cartridge, using 156 Read1 and 15 Index1 cycles with kit custom primers. The pooled library was loaded at approximately 0.95 pM with a 20% PhiX control spike-in. On the authors' methods: The vendor-processed data were analyzed in R, and a clonotype was defined as all T cells that share the same CDR3 nucleotide sequence. For clone abundance analyses, frequencies were normalized to the 10,000 most abundant clones in each sample. Public T cell clones, which averaged fewer than five per sample, were excluded before analysis. An abundance difference of at least 32-fold between compartments was the criterion for calling clonotypes tumor-enriched or baseline blood-enriched. A beta-binomial differential abundance model was applied to find clonotypes that expanded or contracted between blood time points. The Baroni-Urbani and Buser coefficient was used to measure tumor-blood repertoire similarity, and groups were compared with two-tailed Wilcoxon tests in R. The table was pulled from immuneACCESS by TCRdb, which kept in-frame rearrangements only. Such tables lose some clones; where checked, under half of the loss comes from unresolved V genes, and the rest has no known cause. The DNA gave D and trimming, while V, J and clone size come from that table. The sample profile shows about 130,000 clones; about 88% of them were found once. The ten largest clones capture about 11% of the sample.

V has 1 base trimmed and J has 2 bases trimmed; junction bases matching no gene number 1. The germline V gene encodes CDR1 SGHRS and CDR2 YFSETQ. Inclusive of the bounding cysteine and phenylalanine, the CDR3 is 14 residues long. Solely the CDR3 DNA is kept, with 42 bases framed from the first base. What the time point label conveys for this sample: baseline pretreatment blood. The treatment or condition label on this specimen signifies: 15 Gy SBRT to primary tumor, nephrectomy 4 weeks later. Serial peripheral blood from radiation-treated patients was sampled at baseline, 2 weeks and 4 weeks after SBRT to track tumor-enriched clonotypes. Every patient had renal cell carcinoma of clear cell pathology. Genomic DNA for TCR sequencing was prepared using the QIAamp DNA Blood Mini Kit (Qiagen). Samples were included in the analyses only if all quality control checks were passed.

The receptor was derived from a woman in her 50s with renal cell carcinoma. The chain was built from TRBV5-1 and TRBJ1-2, and TRBD1 aligns with 8 junction nucleotides. Material: blood, obtained from a patient whose treatment included radiotherapy and nephrectomy. CDR3 reads: CASSLQGANYGYTF. In nucleotides, the sequence is TGCGCCAGCAGCTTGCAGGGGGCCAACTATGGCTACACCTTC.